Included here is one T cell receptor (beta chain) sequence, with context. These data belong to a study of T cell changes during pregnancy in multiple sclerosis. The assay was immunoSEQ multiplex PCR, and TCRdb's table has in-frame clones only and misses some. This table has roughly 12,000 clones, 70% to 90% appearing once. The V gene's germline CDR1 is MDHEN and CDR2 SYDVKM. There are 16 residues in the CDR3. Trimming took off 3 bases at V and 5 bases at J, with 19 bases between the two ends. Sample: CD8+ T cells from peripheral blood mononuclear cells, taken in the second trimester of pregnancy. This chain links TRBV28 with TRBJ1-2, with a tentative D call TRBD1 (5 bases). The origin of this receptor is a female donor in good health, enrolled as a control in a pregnancy study. In DNA, the CDR3 is TGTGCCAGCAGTTTCCTATCGGGGACTGACTCTTATGGCTACACCTTC. As protein: CASSFLSGTDSYGYTF.